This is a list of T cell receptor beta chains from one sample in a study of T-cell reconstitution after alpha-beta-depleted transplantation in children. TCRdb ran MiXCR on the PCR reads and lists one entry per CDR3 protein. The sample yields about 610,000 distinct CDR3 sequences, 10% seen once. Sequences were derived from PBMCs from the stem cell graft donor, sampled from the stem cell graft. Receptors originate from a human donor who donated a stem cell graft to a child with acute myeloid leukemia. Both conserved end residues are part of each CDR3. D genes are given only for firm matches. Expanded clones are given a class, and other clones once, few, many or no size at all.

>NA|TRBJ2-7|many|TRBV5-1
CASSFNGQGYEQYF
TGCGCCAGCAGCTTTAATGGTCAGGGCTACGAGCAGTACTTC
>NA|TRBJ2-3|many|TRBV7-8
CASSPNVADTQYF
TGTGCCAGCAGCCCGAACGTTGCAGATACGCAGTATTTT
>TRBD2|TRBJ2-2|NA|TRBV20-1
CSARGLAGVSGELFF
TGCAGTGCTAGAGGGCTAGCGGGAGTATCTGGGGAGCTGTTTTTT
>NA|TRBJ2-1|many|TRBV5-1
CASSLTDSSYNEQFF
TGCGCCAGCAGCTTGACGGACTCCTCCTACAATGAGCAGTTCTTC
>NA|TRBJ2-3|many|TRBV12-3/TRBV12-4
CASSLRGDGLDTQYF
TGTGCCAGCAGCCTCAGAGGAGACGGATTAGATACGCAGTATTTT
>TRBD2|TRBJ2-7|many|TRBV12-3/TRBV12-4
CASRLAGGAYEQYF
TGTGCCAGCAGGTTAGCGGGAGGGGCCTACGAGCAGTACTTC
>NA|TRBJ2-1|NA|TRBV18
CASSPLVVGNEQFF
TGTGCCAGCTCACCATTGGTAGTTGGCAATGAGCAGTTCTTC
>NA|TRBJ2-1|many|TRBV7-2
CASSSVQAQQFF
TGTGCCAGCAGCTCGGTACAGGCTCAGCAGTTCTTC
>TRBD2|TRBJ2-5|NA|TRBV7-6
CASSPSSSGSQETQYF
TGTGCCAGCAGCCCTTCCTCTAGCGGGAGCCAAGAGACCCAGTACTTC
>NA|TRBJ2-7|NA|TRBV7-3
CASSLKRDNEQYF
TGTGCCAGCAGCTTAAAGCGGGACAACGAGCAGTACTTC
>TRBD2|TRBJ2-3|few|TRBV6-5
CASSYPSPSGRGDTQYF
TGTGCCAGCAGTTACCCCAGCCCCAGCGGGAGAGGGGATACGCAGTATTTT
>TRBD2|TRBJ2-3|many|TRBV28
CASSAVRTSRTTDTQYF
TGTGCCAGCAGTGCTGTTAGGACTAGCAGAACCACAGATACGCAGTATTTT
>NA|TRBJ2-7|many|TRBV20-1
CSARDRVPYEQYF
TGCAGTGCTAGAGATCGGGTGCCCTACGAGCAGTACTTC
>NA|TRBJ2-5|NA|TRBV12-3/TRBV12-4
CASSLLSSEQETQYF
TGTGCCAGCAGTTTATTATCGTCCGAACAAGAGACCCAGTACTTC
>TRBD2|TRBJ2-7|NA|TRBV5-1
CASSLLAGLAGSSYEQYF
TGCGCCAGCAGCCTACTAGCGGGACTGGCGGGGAGCTCCTACGAGCAGTACTTC
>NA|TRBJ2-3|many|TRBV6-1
CASSEFWIRDTQYF
TGTGCCAGCAGTGAATTCTGGATTCGGGATACGCAGTATTTT
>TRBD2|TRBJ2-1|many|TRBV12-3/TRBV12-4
CASRPSGGNNEQFF
TGTGCCAGCAGGCCTAGCGGAGGAAACAATGAGCAGTTCTTC
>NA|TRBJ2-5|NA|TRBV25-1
CHQPQETQYF
TGTCACCAACCCCAAGAGACCCAGTACTTC
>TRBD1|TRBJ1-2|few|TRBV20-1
CSARVPTLTGEAYGYTF
TGCAGTGCTAGAGTCCCCACCCTGACAGGGGAGGCCTATGGCTACACCTTC
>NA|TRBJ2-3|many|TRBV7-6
CASSLIGADTQYF
TGTGCCAGCAGCTTGATCGGGGCAGATACGCAGTATTTT
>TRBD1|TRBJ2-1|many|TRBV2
CASSTRTGVENEQFF
TGTGCCAGCAGTACCAGGACAGGGGTCGAAAATGAGCAGTTCTTC
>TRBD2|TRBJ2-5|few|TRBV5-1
CASSLEAGAQETQYF
TGCGCCAGCAGCTTGGAAGCGGGGGCCCAAGAGACCCAGTACTTC